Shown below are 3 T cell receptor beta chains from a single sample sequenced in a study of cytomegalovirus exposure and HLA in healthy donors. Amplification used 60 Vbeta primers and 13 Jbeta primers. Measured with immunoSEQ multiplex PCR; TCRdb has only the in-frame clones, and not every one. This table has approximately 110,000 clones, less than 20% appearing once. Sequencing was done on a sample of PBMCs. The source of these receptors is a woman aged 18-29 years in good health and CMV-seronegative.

CDR3 region: CASSSTGTVGSPLHF. The CDR3 DNA sequence: TGTGCCAGCAGCAGCACCGGGACAGTGGGTTCACCCCTCCACTTT. The V call is TRBV7-3, the J call TRBJ1-6, with 7 bases identical to TRBD1. Looked up from germline, CDR1 is SGHTA and CDR2 is FQGTGA. After removal of 5 bases from V and 9 bases from J, the junction contained 10 bases not matched to a gene. The CDR3 consists of 15 residues. The full variable domain, with the rest looked up from reference TRBV7-3 and TRBJ1-6, is GAGVSQTPSNKVTEKGKYVELRCDPISGHTALYWYRQSLGQGPEFLIYFQGTGAADDSGLPNDRFFAVRPEGSVSTLKIQRTERGDSAVYLCASSSTGTVGSPLHFGNGTRLTVT.

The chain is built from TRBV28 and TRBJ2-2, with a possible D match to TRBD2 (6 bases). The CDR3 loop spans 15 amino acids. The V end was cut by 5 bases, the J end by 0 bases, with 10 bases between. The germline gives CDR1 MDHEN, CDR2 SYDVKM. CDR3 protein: CASSQGGANTGELFF. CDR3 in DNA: TGTGCCAGCAGTCAAGGCGGGGCGAACACCGGGGAGCTGTTTTTT.

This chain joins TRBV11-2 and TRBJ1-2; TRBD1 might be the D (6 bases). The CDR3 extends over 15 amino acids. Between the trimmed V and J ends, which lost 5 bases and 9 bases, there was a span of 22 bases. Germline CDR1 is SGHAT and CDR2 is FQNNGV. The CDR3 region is CASSPIQGSFGSYTF. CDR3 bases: TGTGCCAGCAGCCCGATTCAGGGGAGCTTCGGTAGCTACACCTTC.